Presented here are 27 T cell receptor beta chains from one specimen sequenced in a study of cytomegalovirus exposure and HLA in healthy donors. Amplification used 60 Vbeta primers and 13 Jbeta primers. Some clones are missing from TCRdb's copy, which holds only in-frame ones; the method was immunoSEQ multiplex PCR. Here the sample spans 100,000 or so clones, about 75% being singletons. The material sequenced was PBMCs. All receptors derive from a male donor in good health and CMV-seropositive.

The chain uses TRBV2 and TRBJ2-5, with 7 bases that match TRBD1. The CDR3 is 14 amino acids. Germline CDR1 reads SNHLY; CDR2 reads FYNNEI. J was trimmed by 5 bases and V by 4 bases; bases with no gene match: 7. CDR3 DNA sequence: TGTGCCAGCAGTGTAGGGGGCGGAGAGGAGACCCAGTACTTC. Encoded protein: CASSVGGGEETQYF.

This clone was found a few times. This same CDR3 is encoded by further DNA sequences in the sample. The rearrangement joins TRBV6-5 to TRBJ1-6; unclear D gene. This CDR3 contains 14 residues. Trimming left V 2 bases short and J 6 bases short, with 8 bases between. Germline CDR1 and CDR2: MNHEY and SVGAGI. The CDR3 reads CASSYGGSNSPLHF. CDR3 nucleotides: TGTGCCAGCAGTTACGGCGGTAGTAATTCACCCCTCCACTTT.

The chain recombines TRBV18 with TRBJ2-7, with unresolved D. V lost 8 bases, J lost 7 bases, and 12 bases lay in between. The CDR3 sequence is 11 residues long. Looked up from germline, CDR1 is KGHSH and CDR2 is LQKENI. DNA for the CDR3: TGTGCCAGCCTAGATGGCAAAGAGCAGTACTTC. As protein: CASLDGKEQYF. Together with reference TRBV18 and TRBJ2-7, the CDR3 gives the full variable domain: NAGVMQNPRHLVRRRGQEARLRCSPMKGHSHVYWYRQLPEEGLKFMVYLQKENIIDESGMPKERFSAEFPKEGPSILRIQQVVRGDSAAYFCASLDGKEQYFGPGTRLTVT.

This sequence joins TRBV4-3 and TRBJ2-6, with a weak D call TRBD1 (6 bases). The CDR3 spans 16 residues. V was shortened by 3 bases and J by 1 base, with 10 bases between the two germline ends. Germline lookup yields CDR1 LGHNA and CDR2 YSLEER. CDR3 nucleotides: TGCGCCAGCAGCCATGAACAGGGATCTGGGGCCAACGTCCTGACTTTC. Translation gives CASSHEQGSGANVLTF.

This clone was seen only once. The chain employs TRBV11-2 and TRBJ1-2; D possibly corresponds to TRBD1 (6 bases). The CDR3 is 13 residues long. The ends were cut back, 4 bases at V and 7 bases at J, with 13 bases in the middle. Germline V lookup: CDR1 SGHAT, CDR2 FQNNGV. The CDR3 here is CASSWGQGCGYTF. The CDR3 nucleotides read TGTGCCAGCAGCTGGGGGCAGGGGTGTGGCTACACCTTC.

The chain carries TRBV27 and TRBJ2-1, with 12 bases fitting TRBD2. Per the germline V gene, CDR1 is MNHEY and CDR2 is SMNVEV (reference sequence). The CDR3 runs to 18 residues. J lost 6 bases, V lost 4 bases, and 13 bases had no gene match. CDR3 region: CASSSSALAGGPFNEQFF. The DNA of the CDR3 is TGTGCCAGCAGTTCATCCGCCCTAGCGGGGGGGCCCTTCAATGAGCAGTTCTTC.

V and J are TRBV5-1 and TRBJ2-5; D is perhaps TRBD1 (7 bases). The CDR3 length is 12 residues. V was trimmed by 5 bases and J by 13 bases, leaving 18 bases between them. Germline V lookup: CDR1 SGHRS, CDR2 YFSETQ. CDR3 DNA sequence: TGCGCCAGCAGAGAGGGAGACAGGGAGGTGTACTTC. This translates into CASREGDREVYF.

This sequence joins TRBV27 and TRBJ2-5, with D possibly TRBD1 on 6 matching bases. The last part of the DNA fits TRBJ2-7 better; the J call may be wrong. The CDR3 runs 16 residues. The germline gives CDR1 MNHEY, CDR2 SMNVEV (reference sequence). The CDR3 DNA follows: TGTGCCAGCAGTTCTTTGAAAAACAGGGATGTCTACGAGCAGTACTTC. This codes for CASSSLKNRDVYEQYF.

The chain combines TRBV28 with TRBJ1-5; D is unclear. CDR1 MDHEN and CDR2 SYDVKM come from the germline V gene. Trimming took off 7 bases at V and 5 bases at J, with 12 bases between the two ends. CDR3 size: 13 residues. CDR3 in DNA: TGTGCCAGCACCACTGATCCCTATCAGCCCCAGCATTTT. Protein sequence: CASTTDPYQPQHF. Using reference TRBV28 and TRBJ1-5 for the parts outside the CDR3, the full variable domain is DVKVTQSSRYLVKRTGEKVFLECVQDMDHENMFWYRQDPGLGLRLIYFSYDVKMKEKGDIPEGYSVSREKKERFSLILESASTNQTSMYLCASTTDPYQPQHFGDGTRLSIL.

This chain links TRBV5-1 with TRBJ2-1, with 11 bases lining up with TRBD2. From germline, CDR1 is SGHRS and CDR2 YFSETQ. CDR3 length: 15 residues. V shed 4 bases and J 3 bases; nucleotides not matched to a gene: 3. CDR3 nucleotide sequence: TGCGCCAGCAGCCACGGACTAGCGGGCTACAATGAGCAGTTCTTC. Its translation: CASSHGLAGYNEQFF. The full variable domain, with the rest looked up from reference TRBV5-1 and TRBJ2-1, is KAGVTQTPRYLIKTRGQQVTLSCSPISGHRSVSWYQQTPGQGLQFLFEYFSETQRNKGNFPGRFSGRQFSNSRSEMNVSTLELGDSALYLCASSHGLAGYNEQFFGPGTRLTVL.

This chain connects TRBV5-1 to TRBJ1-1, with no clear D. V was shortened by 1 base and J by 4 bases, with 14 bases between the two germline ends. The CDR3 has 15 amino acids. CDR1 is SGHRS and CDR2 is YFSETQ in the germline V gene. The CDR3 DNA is TGCGCCAGCAGCTTGACTGGCGGGATAGGCACTGAAGCTTTCTTT. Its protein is CASSLTGGIGTEAFF.

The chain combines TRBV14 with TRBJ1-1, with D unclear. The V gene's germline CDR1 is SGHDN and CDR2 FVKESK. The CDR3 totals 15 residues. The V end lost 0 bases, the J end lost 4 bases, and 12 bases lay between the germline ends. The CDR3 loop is CASSQDNTVSTEAFF. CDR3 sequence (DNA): TGTGCCAGCAGCCAAGATAACACAGTATCCACTGAAGCTTTCTTT.

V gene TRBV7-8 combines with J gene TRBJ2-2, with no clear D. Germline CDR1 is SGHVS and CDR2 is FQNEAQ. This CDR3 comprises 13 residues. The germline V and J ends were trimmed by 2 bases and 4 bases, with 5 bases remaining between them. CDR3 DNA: TGTGCCAGCAGCTTACGGAGCACCGGGGAGCTGTTTTTT. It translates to CASSLRSTGELFF.

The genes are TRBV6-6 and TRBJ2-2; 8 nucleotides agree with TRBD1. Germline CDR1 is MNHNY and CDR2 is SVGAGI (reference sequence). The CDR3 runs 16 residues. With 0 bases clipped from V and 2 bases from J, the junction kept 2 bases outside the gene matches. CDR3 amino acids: CASSYSGQANTGELFF. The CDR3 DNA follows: TGTGCCAGCAGTTACTCGGGACAGGCAAACACCGGGGAGCTGTTTTTT.

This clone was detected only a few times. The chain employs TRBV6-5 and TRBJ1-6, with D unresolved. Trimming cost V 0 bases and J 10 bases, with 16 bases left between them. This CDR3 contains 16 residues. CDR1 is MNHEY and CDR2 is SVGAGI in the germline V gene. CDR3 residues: CASSYSPFAGGSPLHF. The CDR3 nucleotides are TGTGCCAGCAGTTACTCGCCCTTTGCCGGCGGATCACCCCTCCACTTT.

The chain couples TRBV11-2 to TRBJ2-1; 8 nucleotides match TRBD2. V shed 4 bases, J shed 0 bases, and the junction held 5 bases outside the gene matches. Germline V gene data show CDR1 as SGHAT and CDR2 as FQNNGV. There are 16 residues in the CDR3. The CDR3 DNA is TGTGCCAGCAGCTCCCGGGGGGGAGGCTCCTACAATGAGCAGTTCTTC. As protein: CASSSRGGGSYNEQFF. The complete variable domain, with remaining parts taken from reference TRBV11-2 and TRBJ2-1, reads EAGVAQSPRYKIIEKRQSVAFWCNPISGHATLYWYQQILGQGPKLLIQFQNNGVVDDSQLPKDRFSAERLKGVDSTLKIQPAKLEDSAVYLCASSSRGGGSYNEQFFGPGTRLTVL.

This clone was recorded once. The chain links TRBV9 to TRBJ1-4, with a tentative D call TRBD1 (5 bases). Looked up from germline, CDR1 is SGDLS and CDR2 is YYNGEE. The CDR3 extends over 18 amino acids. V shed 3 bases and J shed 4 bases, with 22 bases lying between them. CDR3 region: CASSGPHPTTADNEKLFF. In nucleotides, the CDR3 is TGTGCCAGCAGCGGGCCCCACCCAACGACAGCAGATAATGAAAAACTGTTTTTT.

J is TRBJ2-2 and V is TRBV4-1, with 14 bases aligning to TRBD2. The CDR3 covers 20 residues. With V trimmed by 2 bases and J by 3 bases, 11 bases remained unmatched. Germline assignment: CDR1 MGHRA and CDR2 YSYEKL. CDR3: CASSQPFPGTSGGYTGELFF. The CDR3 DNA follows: TGCGCCAGCAGCCAACCTTTCCCCGGGACTAGCGGGGGTTACACCGGGGAGCTGTTTTTT.

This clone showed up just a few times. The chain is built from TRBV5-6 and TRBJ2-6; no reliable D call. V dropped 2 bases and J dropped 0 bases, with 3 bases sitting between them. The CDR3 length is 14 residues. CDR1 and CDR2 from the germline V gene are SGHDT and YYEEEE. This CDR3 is CASSFISGANVLTF. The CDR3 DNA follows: TGTGCCAGCAGCTTTATCTCTGGGGCCAACGTCCTGACTTTC.

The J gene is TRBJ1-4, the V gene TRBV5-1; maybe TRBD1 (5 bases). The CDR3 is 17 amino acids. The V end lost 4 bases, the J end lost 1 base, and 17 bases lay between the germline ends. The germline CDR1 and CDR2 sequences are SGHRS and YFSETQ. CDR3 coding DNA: TGCGCCAGCAGCCCTGGAGGGGTGGTGAGAACTAATGAAAAACTGTTTTTT. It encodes CASSPGGVVRTNEKLFF.

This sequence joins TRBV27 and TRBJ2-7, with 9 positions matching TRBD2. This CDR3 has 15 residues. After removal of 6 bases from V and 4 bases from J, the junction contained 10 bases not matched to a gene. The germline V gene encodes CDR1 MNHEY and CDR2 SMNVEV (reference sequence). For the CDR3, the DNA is TGTGCCAGCAGAAGTGCGGGGGGGCCGGGATACGAGCAGTACTTC. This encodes CASRSAGGPGYEQYF.

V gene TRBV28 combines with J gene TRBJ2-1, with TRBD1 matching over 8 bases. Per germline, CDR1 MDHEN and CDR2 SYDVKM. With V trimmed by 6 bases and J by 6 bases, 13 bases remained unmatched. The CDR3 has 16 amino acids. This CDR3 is CASSQPETGDRNEQFF. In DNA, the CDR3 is TGTGCCAGCAGCCAACCGGAGACAGGGGACCGCAATGAGCAGTTCTTC.

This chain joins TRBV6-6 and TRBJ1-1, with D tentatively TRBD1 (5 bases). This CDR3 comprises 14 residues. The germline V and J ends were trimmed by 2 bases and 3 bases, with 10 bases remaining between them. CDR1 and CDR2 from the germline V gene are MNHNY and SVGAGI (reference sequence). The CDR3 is CASSYAGGYTEAFF. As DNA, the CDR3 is TGTGCCAGCAGTTACGCGGGGGGTTACACTGAAGCTTTCTTT.

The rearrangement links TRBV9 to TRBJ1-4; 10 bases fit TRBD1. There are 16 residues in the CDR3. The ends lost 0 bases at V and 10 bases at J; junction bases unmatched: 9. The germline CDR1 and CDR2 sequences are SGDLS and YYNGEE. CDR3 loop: CASSVAPGTGEGKLFF. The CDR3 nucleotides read TGTGCCAGCAGCGTAGCTCCGGGGACAGGGGAGGGAAAACTGTTTTTT.

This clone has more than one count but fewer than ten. As DNA, the CDR3 is TGTGCCAGCATGGTCCGCGGGGGGGAAAAAGATACGCAGTATTTT. It codes for CASMVRGGEKDTQYF. The rearrangement uses TRBV2 and TRBJ2-3, with TRBD2 identical over 9 bases. V trimming: 7 bases; J trimming: 5 bases; junction bases outside the gene matches: 10. This CDR3 spans 15 amino acids. Germline V gives CDR1 SNHLY, CDR2 FYNNEI.

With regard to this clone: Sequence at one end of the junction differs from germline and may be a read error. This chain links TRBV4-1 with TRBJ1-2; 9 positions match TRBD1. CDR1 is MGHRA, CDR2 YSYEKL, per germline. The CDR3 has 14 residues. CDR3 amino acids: CASSPLPGQGRKAF. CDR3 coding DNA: TGCGCCAGCAGCCCCCTCCCGGGACAGGGACGTAAGGCCTTC.

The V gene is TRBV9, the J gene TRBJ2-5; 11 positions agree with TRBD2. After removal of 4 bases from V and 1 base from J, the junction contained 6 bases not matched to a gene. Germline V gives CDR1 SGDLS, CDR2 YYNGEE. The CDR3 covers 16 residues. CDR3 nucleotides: TGTGCCAGCAGCATTCTAGCGGGGGGACTCCAAGAGACCCAGTACTTC. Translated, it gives CASSILAGGLQETQYF.